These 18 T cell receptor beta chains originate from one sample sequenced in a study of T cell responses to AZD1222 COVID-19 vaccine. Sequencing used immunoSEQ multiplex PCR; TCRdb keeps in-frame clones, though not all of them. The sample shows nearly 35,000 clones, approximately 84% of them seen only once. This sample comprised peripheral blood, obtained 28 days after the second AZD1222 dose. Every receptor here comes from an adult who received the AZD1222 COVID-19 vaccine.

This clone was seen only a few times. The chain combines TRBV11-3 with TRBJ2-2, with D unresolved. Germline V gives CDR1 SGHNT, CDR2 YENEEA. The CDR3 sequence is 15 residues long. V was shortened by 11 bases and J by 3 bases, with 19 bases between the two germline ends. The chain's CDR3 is CAGRNCPGDTGELFF. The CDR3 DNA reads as TGTGCCGGCCGGAATTGCCCTGGGGACACCGGGGAGCTGTTTTTT.

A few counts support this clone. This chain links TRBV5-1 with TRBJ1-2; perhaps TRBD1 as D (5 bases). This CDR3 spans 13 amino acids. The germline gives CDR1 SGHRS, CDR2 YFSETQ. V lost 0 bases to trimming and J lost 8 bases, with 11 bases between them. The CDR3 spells CASSLVQGEGYTF. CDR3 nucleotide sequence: TGCGCCAGCAGCTTGGTGCAGGGTGAAGGCTACACCTTC.

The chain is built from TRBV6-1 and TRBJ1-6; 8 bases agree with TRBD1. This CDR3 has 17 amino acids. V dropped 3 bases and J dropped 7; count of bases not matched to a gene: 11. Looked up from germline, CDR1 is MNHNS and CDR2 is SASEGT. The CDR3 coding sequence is TGTGCCAGCAGTGAGACTCCTACAGGGGGGTCCAATTCACCCCTCCACTTT. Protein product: CASSETPTGGSNSPLHF.

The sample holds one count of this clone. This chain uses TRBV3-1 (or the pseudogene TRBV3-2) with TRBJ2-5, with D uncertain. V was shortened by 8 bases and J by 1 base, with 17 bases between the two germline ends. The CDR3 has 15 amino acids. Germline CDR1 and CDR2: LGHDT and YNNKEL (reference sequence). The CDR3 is CASGKTRYAQETQYF. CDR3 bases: TGTGCCAGCGGCAAAACACGTTATGCCCAAGAGACCCAGTACTTC.

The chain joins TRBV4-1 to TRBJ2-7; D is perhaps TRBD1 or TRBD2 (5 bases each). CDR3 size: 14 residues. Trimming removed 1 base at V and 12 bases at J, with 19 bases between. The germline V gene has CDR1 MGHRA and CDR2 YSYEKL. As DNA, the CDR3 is TGCGCCAGCAGCCAAGTCACACTGGGGCAGGGAGTGTACTTC. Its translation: CASSQVTLGQGVYF.

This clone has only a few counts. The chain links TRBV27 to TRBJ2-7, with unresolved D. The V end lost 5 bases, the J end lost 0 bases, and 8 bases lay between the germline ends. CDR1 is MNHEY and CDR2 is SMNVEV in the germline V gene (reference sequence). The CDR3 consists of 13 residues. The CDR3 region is CASSEGYSYEQYF. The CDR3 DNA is TGTGCCAGCAGTGAAGGGTACTCCTACGAGCAGTACTTC.

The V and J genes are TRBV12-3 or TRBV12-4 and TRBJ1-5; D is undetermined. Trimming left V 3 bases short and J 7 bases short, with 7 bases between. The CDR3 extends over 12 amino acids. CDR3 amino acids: CASSFGEQPQHF. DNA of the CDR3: TGTGCCAGCAGTTTTGGGGAACAGCCCCAGCATTTT.

The CDR3 nucleotides read TGTGCCAGCAGGCTAGCGGGGGGCACAGATACGCAGTATTTT. Its protein is CASRLAGGTDTQYF. The rearrangement links TRBV25-1 to TRBJ2-3; 10 positions match TRBD2. The V and J ends lost 6 bases and 1 base, in that order; junction bases with no gene match: 1. CDR3 length: 14 residues. Germline CDR1 and CDR2: MGHDK and SYGVNS.

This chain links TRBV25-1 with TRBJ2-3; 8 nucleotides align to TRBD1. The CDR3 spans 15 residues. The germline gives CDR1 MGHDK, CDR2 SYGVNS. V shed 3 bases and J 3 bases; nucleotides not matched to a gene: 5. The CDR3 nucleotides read TGTGCCAGCAGTGATTGGACAGGGCCGACAGATACGCAGTATTTT. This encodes CASSDWTGPTDTQYF.

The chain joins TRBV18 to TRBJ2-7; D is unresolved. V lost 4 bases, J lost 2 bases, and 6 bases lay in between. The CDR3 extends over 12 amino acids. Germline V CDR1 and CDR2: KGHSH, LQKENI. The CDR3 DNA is TGTGCCAGCTCACTGGACGCCTACGAGCAGTACTTC. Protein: CASSLDAYEQYF.

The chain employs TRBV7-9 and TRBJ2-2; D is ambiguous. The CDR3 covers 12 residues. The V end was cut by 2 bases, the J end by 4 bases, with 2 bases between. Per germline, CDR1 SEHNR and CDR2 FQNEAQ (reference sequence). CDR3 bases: TGTGCCAGCAGCTTACCCACCGGGGAGCTGTTTTTT. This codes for CASSLPTGELFF. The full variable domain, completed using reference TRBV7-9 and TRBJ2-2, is DTGVSQNPRHKITKRGQNVTFRCDPISEHNRLYWYRQTLGQGPEFLTYFQNEAQLEKSRLLSDRFSAERPKGSFSTLEIQRTEQGDSAMYLCASSLPTGELFFGEGSRLTVL.

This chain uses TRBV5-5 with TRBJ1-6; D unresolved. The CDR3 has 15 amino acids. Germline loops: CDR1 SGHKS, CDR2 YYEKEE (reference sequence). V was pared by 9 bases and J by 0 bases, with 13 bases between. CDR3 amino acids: CAIPLRSSYNSPLHF. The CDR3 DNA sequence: TGTGCCATACCGCTCAGGAGCTCCTATAATTCACCCCTCCACTTT.

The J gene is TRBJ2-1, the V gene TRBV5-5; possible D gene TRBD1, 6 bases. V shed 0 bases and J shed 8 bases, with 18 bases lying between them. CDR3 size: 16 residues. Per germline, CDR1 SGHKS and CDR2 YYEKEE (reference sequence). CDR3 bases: TGTGCCAGCAGCTTGGCGGACAGTGCCAACGGGTATGAGCAGTTCTTC. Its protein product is CASSLADSANGYEQFF.

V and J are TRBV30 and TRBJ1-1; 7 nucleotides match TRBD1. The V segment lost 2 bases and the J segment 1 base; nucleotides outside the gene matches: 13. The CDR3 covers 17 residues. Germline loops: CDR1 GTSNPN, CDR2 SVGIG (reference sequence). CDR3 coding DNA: TGTGCCTGGAGTCTTTCGACAGGGCGGACTTGGAACACTGAAGCTTTCTTT. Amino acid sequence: CAWSLSTGRTWNTEAFF.

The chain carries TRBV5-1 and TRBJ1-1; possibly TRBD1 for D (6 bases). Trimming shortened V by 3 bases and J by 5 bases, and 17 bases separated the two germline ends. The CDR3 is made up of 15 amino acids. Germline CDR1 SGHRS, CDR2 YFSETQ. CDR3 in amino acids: CASSSWGAWDTEAFF. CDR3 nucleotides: TGCGCCAGCAGCTCATGGGGGGCCTGGGATACTGAAGCTTTCTTT.

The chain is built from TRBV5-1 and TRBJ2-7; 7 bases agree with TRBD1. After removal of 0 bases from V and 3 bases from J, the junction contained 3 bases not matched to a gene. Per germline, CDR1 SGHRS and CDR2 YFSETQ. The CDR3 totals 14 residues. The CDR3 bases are TGCGCCAGCAGCTTGGGACGACAGGGCTACGAGCAGTACTTC. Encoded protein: CASSLGRQGYEQYF.

CDR3 DNA sequence: TGTGCCAGCAGCTTACCGGGGCCGAACACTGAAGCTTTCTTT. It yields the protein CASSLPGPNTEAFF. This sequence joins TRBV7-2 and TRBJ1-1; maybe TRBD1 (5 bases). Trimming removed 2 bases at V and 1 base at J, with 8 bases between. The CDR3 is 14 residues long. CDR1 and CDR2 from the germline V gene are SGHTA and FQGNSA.

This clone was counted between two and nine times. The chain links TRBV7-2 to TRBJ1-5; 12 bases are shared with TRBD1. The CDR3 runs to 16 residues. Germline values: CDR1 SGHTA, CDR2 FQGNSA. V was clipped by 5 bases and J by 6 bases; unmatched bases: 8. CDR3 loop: CASSPRDRGRSQPQHF. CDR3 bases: TGTGCCAGCAGCCCTCGGGACAGGGGGCGCAGTCAGCCCCAGCATTTT.